Sequencing of this TCR beta chain was carried out in a study of T cell responses to AZD1222 COVID-19 vaccine. Second-dose intervals of approximately 4 or approximately 12 weeks were pooled. Germline CDR1 is MNHEY and CDR2 is SVGEGT. The V and J ends lost 4 bases and 0 bases, in that order; junction bases with no gene match: 5. CDR3 length: 15 residues. The assay was immunoSEQ multiplex PCR, and TCRdb's table has in-frame clones only and misses some. The sample includes some 150,000 clones, 92% of them seen just once. This rearrangement joins TRBV6-2 or TRBV6-3 to TRBJ2-7; 8 positions match TRBD2. The TCR comes from an adult who received the AZD1222 COVID-19 vaccine. The sequencing used peripheral blood, collected 28 days after the second AZD1222 dose. This CDR3 is CASSSLAGASYEQYF. The CDR3 nucleotides are TGTGCCAGCAGTTCCCTAGCGGGCGCCTCCTACGAGCAGTACTTC.